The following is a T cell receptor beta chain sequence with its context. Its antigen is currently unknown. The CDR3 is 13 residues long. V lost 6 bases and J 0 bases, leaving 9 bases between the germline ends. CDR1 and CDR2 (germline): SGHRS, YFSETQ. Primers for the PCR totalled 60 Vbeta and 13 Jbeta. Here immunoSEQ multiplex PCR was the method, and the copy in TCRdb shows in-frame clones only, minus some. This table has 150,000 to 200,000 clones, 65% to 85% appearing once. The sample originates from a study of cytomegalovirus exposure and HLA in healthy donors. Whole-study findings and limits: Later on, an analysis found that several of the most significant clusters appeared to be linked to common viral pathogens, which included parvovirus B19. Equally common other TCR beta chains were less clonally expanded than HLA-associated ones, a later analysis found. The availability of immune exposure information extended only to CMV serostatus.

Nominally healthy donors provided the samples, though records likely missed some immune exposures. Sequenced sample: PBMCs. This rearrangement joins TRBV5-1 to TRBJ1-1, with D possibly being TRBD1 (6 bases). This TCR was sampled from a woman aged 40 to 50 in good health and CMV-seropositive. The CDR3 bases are TGCGCCAGCACGGACAGAATGAACACTGAAGCTTTCTTT. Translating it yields CASTDRMNTEAFF. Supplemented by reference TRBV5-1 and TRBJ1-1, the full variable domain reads KAGVTQTPRYLIKTRGQQVTLSCSPISGHRSVSWYQQTPGQGLQFLFEYFSETQRNKGNFPGRFSGRQFSNSRSEMNVSTLELGDSALYLCASTDRMNTEAFFGQGTRLTVV.